The sequence of this TCR beta chain was determined in a study of somatic mutations in cytotoxic T cells in rheumatoid arthritis. Notes on the study in general: Clonality of CD8+ cells rose with age in rheumatoid arthritis patients but not healthy controls. Patients with rheumatoid arthritis did not differ significantly from age-matched healthy controls in CD8+ T-cell clonality.

Notes on this clone: Its specificity is unknown.

Per the original methods: The authors compared patient CD8+ clones larger than 1% against published virus-specific TCRB sequences. Only a few of these clones matched. Method: immunoSEQ multiplex PCR; TCRdb's copy keeps in-frame clones and lacks some. V and J calls and clone size come straight from that table; D and trimming were deduced from the DNA. The data contain about 3,800 clones, 74% of them seen just once; the ten biggest clones take up 20% to 25%. V was trimmed by 5 bases and J by 0 bases, leaving 10 bases between them. Looked up from germline, CDR1 is MDHEN and CDR2 is SYDVKM. The length of the CDR3 is 14 residues.

The J gene is TRBJ1-1, the V gene TRBV28, with D uncertain. Sequenced material: CD8+ T cells sorted from blood. This receptor was identified in an adult with rheumatoid arthritis. The DNA for the CDR3 is TGTGCCAGCAGTCAGTTATTCATGAACACTGAAGCTTTCTTT. It encodes CASSQLFMNTEAFF.